Given below is one TCR beta chain in context. Its antigen remains unidentified. This table comes from immunoSEQ multiplex PCR, and its TCRdb copy is limited to in-frame clones, with some not included. Altogether roughly 63,000 clones are present, roughly nine tenths being singletons, with the ten largest covering 10% to 11%. The source of the sample is a study of OX40 agonist ivuxolimab in advanced cancers. Background on the study: Subjects had a mean age of about 60 years, with a range of about 23 to 79; just over 80% were male.

Study-level findings and limits: In general, CD8+ T cells held more expanded clones than CD4+ did, on average. Certain nonresponders additionally had low normalized T-cell clonal expansion.

V lost 4 bases, J lost 9 bases, and 9 bases stayed unmatched. Germline V gene lookup returns CDR1 SGHKS and CDR2 YYEKEE (reference sequence). The CDR3 has 14 amino acids. This clonotype was sampled from an adult with an advanced solid tumor such as melanoma, head and neck, liver or kidney cancer. The V gene is TRBV5-5, the J gene TRBJ1-5; 8 bases fit TRBD1. The sample here was CD4+ or CD8+ T cells sorted from blood, taken in a trial of the OX40 agonist ivuxolimab. The CDR3 is CASSGGQGRGPQHF. The CDR3 bases are TGTGCCAGCAGCGGAGGACAGGGCCGGGGGCCCCAGCATTTT.